Given below is one TCR beta chain in context. Its antigen is still unknown. It has no much larger one-base neighbor in the sample; base qualities were not kept. The donors were healthy, HIV-negative adults who had no recently reported acute infections or vaccinations. All donors were Caucasian adults living in Nashville, Tennessee, USA. Magnetic negative selection was used to enrich CD4+ T cells, after which naive cells were positively selected on CD45RA and the negative fraction became the memory subset. Blood was collected by leukapheresis, and PBMCs were isolated by Ficoll-Histopaque density gradient centrifugation and then cryopreserved in liquid nitrogen vapor phase. Purity and quantity of every magnetically sorted T cell population were checked by analytical flow cytometry. Genomic DNA was isolated from each sorted fraction and quantified by UV absorbance on a Nanodrop 2000c. This sample was included in a study of shared clonotypes between healthy human individuals (dated by TCRdb to the early 2020s). Background for the entire study: A few men and a couple of women, aged 18 to 49 years, made up the cohort. Per donor, three plates each were used for CD4 naive and CD4 memory, two for CD8 naive, and one for CD8 memory. The study deeply sequenced blood TCR repertoires of about 5 healthy adults to estimate repertoire size and the extent of clonotype sharing between individuals. To increase sequencing depth and limit assay-specific biases, different laboratories used diverse techniques to prepare libraries and sequence TCR repertoires. Per donor, leukapheresis produced somewhere between about 0.85 and 10 billion PBMCs. Findings and caveats that apply to the study as a whole: Rarefaction of sorted-subset datasets indicated incomplete sequencing despite the large sequencing depth. Compared with non-shared clonotypes, clonotypes shared by all four sorted-subset donors had higher generation probabilities. Pairwise subsampling indicated that sequencing depth was expected to affect the degree of clonotype sharing among donors. Naive subsets generally had larger estimated clonotype richness than memory subsets did. Because the study included only a small number of donors, the genetic and exposure-history diversity represented was limited. Only blood was sampled, and tissue TCR repertoires likely differ from those in blood. When several donors were compared, the shared fraction of clonotypes was 5% to 6.5% for naive CD4, 3% to 4% for naive CD8, 2.3% for memory CD4, and 0.35% to 0.5% for memory CD8.

Using the deep immunoSEQ assay, TCR CDR3 regions were amplified from genomic DNA by multiplex PCR. For each cell subset, the extracted genomic DNA was distributed evenly across all wells of several immunoSEQ 96-well plates, and each plate served as one replicate. For sorted subsets, approximately 210 ng of genomic DNA, equivalent to around 30,000 T cell genomes, went into each replicate PCR. Purified libraries were quantified with a Qubit 3.0 fluorometer, sized on a Bioanalyzer 2100, and re-quantified with the KAPA Library Quantification kit. Each immunoSEQ 96-well plate was sequenced on its own single-read 150-cycle Illumina NextSeq 550 flow cell. The source study handled its data this way. The immunoSEQ output contained only junctional sequences without quality scores, so filtering could not match that applied to full-length reads. Sequences were annotated with PyIR, a Python wrapper for IgBLAST v1.9, using IMGT germline references to assign V/J genes and CDR3. Reads were removed for weak V/J assignments (E-value above 1e-6), missing CDR3, stop codons, out-of-frame junctions, or ambiguous translated residues. V3J clonotypes were defined by identical inferred V gene, J gene, and CDR3 amino acid sequence. Percentage overlap between repertoires was computed as shared unique clonotypes divided by the size of the smaller repertoire. Richness of each repertoire was evaluated using RTK rarefaction, the Chao1 estimator, and Recon v2.1 estimates of unobserved clonotypes. For all TCRbeta clonotypes obtained by the gDNA method from a handful of donors, generation probabilities were computed with OLGA. The table comes from immuneACCESS by way of TCRdb, which keeps in-frame sequences with V and J called. Part of the clones is missing from these tables; in studies checked, under half for an unresolved V gene and the rest for unknown reasons. Clone size and the V and J calls come from that table; the DNA yielded D and trimming. For this sample the table gives a few million clones, of which approximately 90% were detected only once. The ten largest clones take up about 0.13% of the sample.

Relative to germline, V is missing 6 bases and J is missing 0 bases, with 4 bases of the junction outside any gene match. The CDR3 spans 18 residues, from the cysteine through the phenylalanine. The entry retains the CDR3 DNA only, 54 bases that are in frame from base 1. Sequences SGHVS (CDR1) and FNYEAQ (CDR2) are obtained from the germline V gene. The receptor's source is a man aged 18 to 29 in good health. Sequencing was done on a sample of naive CD4+ T cells sorted from blood. Reading the label with the study, this specimen's cell subset or site is: CD45RA+ positively selected. The sequence links TRBV7-6 to TRBJ2-6; 14 of the junction bases match TRBD2. The CDR3 sequence is CASRGLAGANSGANVLTF. The nucleotide sequence is given as TGTGCCAGCAGGGGACTAGCGGGAGCAAACTCTGGGGCCAACGTCCTGACTTTC.